A selection of T cell receptor beta chains follows, all from one sample in a study of shared clonotypes between healthy human individuals. Measured with immunoSEQ multiplex PCR; TCRdb has only the in-frame clones, and not every one. This table has around 100,000 clones, about 70% appearing once. The sequencing sample was made of memory CD8+ T cells sorted from blood. The receptors derive from a woman in her thirties in good health. Each CDR3 is given with its conserved first and last residue.

j_gene	v_gene	CDR3aa
TRBJ1-2	TRBV6-6	CASSLWAGENYGYTF
TRBJ2-7	TRBV6-5	CASSYAAQGSYEQYF
TRBJ2-7	TRBV4-2	CASSQDGDSSSYEQYF
TRBJ1-2	TRBV28	CASRELQGAMGYYGYTF
TRBJ2-4	TRBV11-2	CASSLETVINIQYF
TRBJ2-7	TRBV25-1	CASSERAGVSHEQYF
TRBJ1-1	TRBV29-1	CSVEREPGTEAFF
TRBJ2-3	TRBV7-8	CASSLPSGGTDTQYF
TRBJ1-4	TRBV6-6	CASSRQDLNEKLFF
TRBJ2-1	TRBV6-1	CASSLAGGNDEQFF
TRBJ2-7	TRBV11-2	CASSLALGPSYEQYF